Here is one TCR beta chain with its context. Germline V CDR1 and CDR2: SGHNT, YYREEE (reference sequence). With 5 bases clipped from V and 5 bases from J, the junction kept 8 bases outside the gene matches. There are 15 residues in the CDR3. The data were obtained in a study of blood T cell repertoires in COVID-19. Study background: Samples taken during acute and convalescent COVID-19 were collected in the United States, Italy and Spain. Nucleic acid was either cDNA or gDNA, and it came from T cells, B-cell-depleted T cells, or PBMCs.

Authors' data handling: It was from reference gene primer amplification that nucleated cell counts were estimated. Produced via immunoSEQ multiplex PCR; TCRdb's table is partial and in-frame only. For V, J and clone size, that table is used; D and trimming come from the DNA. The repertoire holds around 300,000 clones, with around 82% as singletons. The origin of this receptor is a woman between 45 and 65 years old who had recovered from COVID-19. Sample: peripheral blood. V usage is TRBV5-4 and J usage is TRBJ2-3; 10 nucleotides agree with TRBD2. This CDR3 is CASRRAGGRGDTQYF. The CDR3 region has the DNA TGTGCCAGCAGGCGAGCGGGGGGGCGGGGAGATACGCAGTATTTT.